This T cell receptor (beta chain) originates from a study of cytomegalovirus exposure and HLA in healthy donors (dated by TCRdb to about 2017). General notes on the study: In an earlier analysis of fewer than 750 of the donors, under 300 Gb of sequence data and approximately 100 million unique TCR beta sequences from about 180 million T cells were reported. A later analysis re-analyzed previously published TCR beta repertoires from roughly 690 donors and added high-resolution HLA genotyping to study TCR occurrence patterns. Along with the approximately 620-subject first cohort, a separate validation cohort of over a hundred different subjects was used. The study profiled the T cell repertoires of 550 to 700 subjects by immunosequencing and related them to cytomegalovirus serostatus. Rather than drawing on any new phenotypic data, the later analysis identified candidate immune exposures from TCR beta sequences and the way those sequences occurred across donors. On average, 235,054 unique TCR beta nucleotide sequences were sequenced per donor among a few hundred genotyped donors of the cohort, with 15% to 20% of those sequences being non-productive. Typing coverage differed by locus: A, B, C, DRB1 and DQB1 were typed in about 620-630 donors, DQA1 in about 560, DPA1 in 606, and DPB1 in 472. In an earlier analysis of more than 550 of the donors, high-throughput TCR beta sequencing was used to judge whether each TCR beta V gene segment behaved as functional or pseudogenic. Of the roughly 400 genotyped donors, roughly 80% were placed in the genetic ancestry cluster associated with self-reported Caucasian donors. Donor age, sex, ethnicity and CMV serostatus were compiled together with the repertoire data. Genome-wide SNP genotypes for about 55% of the roughly 670 donors were used in a later genetic analysis, which treated that subset as a discovery cohort. An early release covering about 600 HLA-typed donors comprised roughly 300 gigabases of sequencing data and 85 million to 100 million unique TCR sequences. All discovery cohort repertoires had been generated using a single sequencing platform. Both class I and class II loci were covered by HLA typing, at four-digit resolution. Because of strong linkage in the cohort, a handful of DR-DQ haplotypes were treated as single units for association and clustering. To predict cytomegalovirus infection status, the study brought together high-throughput TCR immunosequencing, statistical association of individual TCRs with disease status, and machine learning. The study aimed to test whether signatures of past pathogen exposure could be identified by cataloging public T cell receptors.

Receptor libraries were prepared by the immunoSEQ multiplex PCR assay. A mixture of 60 forward primers for TCR Vbeta segments and 13 reverse primers for TCR Jbeta segments was used in the multiplex PCR. The CDR3 region of rearranged TCR beta genes was amplified from genomic DNA with a multiplex PCR assay. On the Illumina HiSeq System, the amplified TCR beta libraries were sequenced as 87-base-pair reads. As for the original processing: A later analysis counted 75 million to 100 million unique TCR beta chains across the 500 to 850 repertoires, and around 9.9 million of these chains were shared by at least two donors. Raw reads were error-corrected and collapsed into unique sequences by a nearest-neighbor algorithm in which closely related sequences were merged to remove PCR and sequencing errors. Alignment of CDR3 sequences to IMGT reference sequences was used to assign V, D and J gene segments. For a sequence to be retained, a match of at least six nucleotides to both a V gene segment and a J gene segment was required. A rearrangement counted as productive if the CDR3 had no stop codons and remained in frame with V and J, and every other rearrangement counted as non-productive. CDR3 was defined by IMGT convention, running from the second conserved V-encoded cysteine to the conserved J-encoded phenylalanine. The earlier analysis of some 540 of the donors excluded any sequence lacking an unambiguous match to a single V gene segment. In an earlier analysis of about 590 of the donors, a V segment was called functional when productive rearrangements were above 56.7%, and segregating when the standard deviation between donors exceeded 5%. A statistical classification framework was developed to diagnose cytomegalovirus status using the catalog of TCR beta chain sequences. V and J gene assignment, in a later analysis, came from comparing TCR nucleotide sequences with IMGT/GENE-DB human TR gene sequences. A later analysis assigned CDR3 sequences and most-parsimonious VDJ recombination scenarios with the TCRdist pipeline. In a later analysis, each TCR beta chain was defined by its CDR3 amino acid sequence together with its V-gene family, and reads lacking a unique V-gene family were excluded. A later analysis removed 592 highly shared, low-generation-probability nucleotide sequences to deal with suspected cross-contamination and a sequencing artifact. In a later analysis, a clonal expansion index was calculated for each public chain from normalized within-repertoire ranks of inferred template counts. In a later analysis, generation probabilities were computed using a VDJ recombination model fitted to out-of-frame rearrangements, and the results were checked against IGoR. Hypergeometric tests were used in a later analysis to score TCR-TCR, TCR-HLA and TCR-CMV co-occurrence, with a repertoire-size bias correction applied to the TCR pairs. A later analysis estimated false discovery rates by permuting HLA or CMV assignments 20 times. In a later analysis, co-occurring TCRs were grouped using DBSCAN, and TCRdist sequence similarity was added for clustering within HLA-allele-positive subsets. Repertoires with fewer than 30,000 or more than 120,000 public chains were left out of co-occurrence clustering, as were about five repertoires with anomalous nucleotide sharing. Here the immuneACCESS table is served through TCRdb, limited to in-frame sequences with V and J called. Missing clones are a known gap in these copies; in checked studies unresolved V genes cover under half, and the rest lacks a known reason. V, J and clone size reflect that table, while D and trimming were determined from the DNA. The sample profile shows over 95,000 clones; 70% to 85% of them were found once. The ten biggest clones cover roughly 11% of the sample.

In total, more than 500 healthy bone marrow donors made up the cohort. Cohort members were all nominally healthy when sampled, although unrecorded immune exposures were likely present. The donor tested CMV seropositive and was one of the 289 seropositive cohort members. Every donor gave a peripheral blood sample, and the peripheral blood mononuclear cells from that sample were used for TCR beta sequencing. The Qiagen DNeasy Blood Extraction Kit was used to extract genomic DNA from the blood cell samples. The germline V gene yields MNHEY for CDR1 and SVGAGI for CDR2. Including cysteine and phenylalanine, the CDR3 has 15 amino acids. CDR3 DNA only is kept here, 45 bases in frame from base 1. Broader findings and caveats from the paper: In an earlier analysis of approximately 590 of the donors, most TCR beta V segments were observed in productive rearrangements about 87% or about 30% of the time, broadly matching IMGT annotations. A later analysis associated approximately 17,000 TCR beta sequences with specific HLA alleles at a false discovery rate of 0.05. A later analysis reported that several top co-occurrence clusters appeared linked to parvovirus B19, influenza, CMV and Epstein-Barr virus. In a later genetic analysis, a missense DCLRE1C variant was associated with V-gene and J-gene trimming of TCR beta chains, and the association was replicated in an independent cohort. The classifier was reported to diagnose cytomegalovirus status with high specificity and sensitivity in both the original and validation cohorts. Because some donors lacked HLA typing at each locus, the association tests relied only on the typed subset. Assigning TCR associations to individual alleles was difficult when HLA alleles, especially DR and DQ, strongly co-occurred. Some 15 rarely observed V segments, including chromosome 9 orphons, were excluded from the earlier analysis of several hundred of the donors because counts were too low. Roughly uniform sequencing depth across donors was assumed in presence/absence analyses, although this assumption may not hold. Some IMGT-functional V segments, including TRBV6-2 and TRBV6-3, could not be told apart with the 87-base-pair reads, so those segments were excluded. In a later analysis, HLA-associated TCR beta chains showed more clonal expansion and lower generation probabilities than non-associated chains that were equally common. In a later genetic analysis, fewer N-insertions in productive TCRs were reported among donors in an Asian-associated ancestry cluster than the roughly 700-donor mean. A total of 164 TCR beta chains were listed by the study as associated with cytomegalovirus. CMV serostatus was the only immune exposure information available for the cohort. Three of the identified cytomegalovirus-associated TCR beta chains were confirmed in vitro to be specific for cytomegalovirus antigens. Most TCR sequences were seen in very few donors, while some public TCRs were found in many individuals. Linkage disequilibrium might explain the correlated functional status among segregating V segments, but an unknown experimental factor could not be excluded. A group of highly shared sequence variants was considered likely to be a technical artifact of the sequencing pipeline. According to a later analysis, most CMV-associated TCR beta chains appeared to be HLA-restricted, and the HLA associations seemed to be driven largely by CMV exposure. A further reported finding was that TCR beta sequences accurately predicted the HLA-A and HLA-B alleles for most subjects in the first cohort. The authors suggested that the approach could potentially be generalized to other disease states and immunological phenotypes. Only TCR beta chains were sequenced in this cohort, and the absence of alpha or paired-chain data limited detectable features. According to a later analysis, TCR association rates differed among HLA loci, with DRB1 alleles showing the most associated TCRs and HLA-C alleles showing the fewest.

A note on this clone: This clone's antigen is unknown. The junction departs from the called germline gene at one end, perhaps through a read error.

The source material was PBMCs. The rearranged segments are TRBV6-5 and TRBJ1-3; the D gene is possibly TRBD1, with 5 bases matching. This sequence originates from a man between 35 and 55 years old in good health and CMV-seropositive. The base sequence is TGTGCCAGCAGTCACTCCTTAATTGGCGGGGCCACCATATATTTT. Its amino acids are CASSHSLIGGATIYF.